This T cell receptor (beta chain) was observed in a study of blood T cell repertoires in COVID-19. Across the whole study: Donors in the United States, Italy and Spain gave samples during acute or convalescent COVID-19. In each case, the material was cDNA or gDNA derived from T cells, B-cell-depleted T cells, or PBMCs.

The table came from immunoSEQ multiplex PCR; TCRdb's copy has only in-frame clones and leaves some out. This table has approximately 180,000 clones, 87% appearing once. The CDR3 runs to 17 residues. J was trimmed by 5 bases and V by 3 bases; bases with no gene match: 7. The germline V gene has CDR1 KGHSH and CDR2 LQKENI. The sample consisted of peripheral blood. This TCR was sampled from a woman aged 50 to 65 with acute or convalescent COVID-19. The chain uses TRBV18 and TRBJ2-5, with TRBD2 matching over 15 bases. CDR3: CASSPRTSGRAKETQYF. In nucleotides, the CDR3 is TGTGCCAGCTCACCGCGGACTAGCGGGAGGGCTAAGGAGACCCAGTACTTC.